This T cell receptor beta chain was sequenced during a study of shared clonotypes between healthy human individuals. Recent vaccinations or acute infections were absent in the healthy HIV-negative adult donors. In the CD4+ fraction, cells were divided into CD45RA+ naive and CD45RA-negative memory subsets. Sequencing was performed with immunoSEQ multiplex PCR; in TCRdb, only in-frame clones are kept and a portion is missing. The table lists fewer than 1.8 million clones, about 98.5% of them singletons. Trimming took 5 bases from V and 2 from J; bases not matched to a gene: 11. This CDR3 has 16 amino acids. Germline CDR1 reads MDHEN; CDR2 reads SYDVKM.

The receptor was derived from a man aged 25 to 45 in good health. The chain couples TRBV28 to TRBJ2-7, with 8 bases aligning to TRBD1. Sample: naive CD4+ T cells sorted from blood. Indicated subset: CD45RA+ positively selected. The CDR3 DNA follows: TGTGCCAGCAGTCTACTGACAGGGGCCTTCCCCTACGAGCAGTACTTC. Amino acids: CASSLLTGAFPYEQYF.